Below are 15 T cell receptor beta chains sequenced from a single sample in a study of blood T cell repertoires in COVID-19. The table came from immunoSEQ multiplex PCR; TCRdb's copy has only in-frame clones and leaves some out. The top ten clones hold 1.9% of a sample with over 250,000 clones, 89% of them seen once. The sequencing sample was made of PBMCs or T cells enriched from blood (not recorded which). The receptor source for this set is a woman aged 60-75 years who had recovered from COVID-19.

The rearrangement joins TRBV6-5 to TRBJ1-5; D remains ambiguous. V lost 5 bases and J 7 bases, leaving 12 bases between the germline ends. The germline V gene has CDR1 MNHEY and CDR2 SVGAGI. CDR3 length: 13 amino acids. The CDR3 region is CASSKGVGQPQHF. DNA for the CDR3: TGTGCCAGCAGTAAGGGAGTAGGGCAGCCCCAGCATTTT.

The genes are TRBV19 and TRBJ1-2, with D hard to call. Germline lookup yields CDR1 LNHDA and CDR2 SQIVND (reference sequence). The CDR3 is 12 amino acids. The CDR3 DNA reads TGTGCTGCGGGAGGGTCGGTCTATGGCTACACCTTC. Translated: CAAGGSVYGYTF.

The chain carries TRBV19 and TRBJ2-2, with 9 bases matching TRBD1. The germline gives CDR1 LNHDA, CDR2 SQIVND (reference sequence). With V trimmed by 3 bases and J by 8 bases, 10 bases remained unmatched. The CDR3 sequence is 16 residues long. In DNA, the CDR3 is TGTGCCAGTAGTATGGAACAGGGGGCGTCTTTAGGGGAGCTGTTTTTT. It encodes CASSMEQGASLGELFF.

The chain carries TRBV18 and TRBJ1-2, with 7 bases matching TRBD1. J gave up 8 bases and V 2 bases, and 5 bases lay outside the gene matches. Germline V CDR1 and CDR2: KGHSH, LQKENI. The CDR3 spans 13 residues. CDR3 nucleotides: TGTGCCAGCTCACCAGACAGGGATGGGGGCTACACCTTC. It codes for CASSPDRDGGYTF.

CDR3 in amino acids: CASSIAYSGGAAKTQYF. The DNA for the CDR3 is TGTGCCAGTAGTATAGCCTATAGCGGGGGGGCCGCGAAGACCCAGTACTTC. The chain carries TRBV19 and TRBJ2-5; 11 bases map to TRBD2. The trim removed 1 base at V and 6 bases at J, leaving 10 bases unmatched. The germline gives CDR1 LNHDA, CDR2 SQIVND (reference sequence). This CDR3 region has 17 residues.

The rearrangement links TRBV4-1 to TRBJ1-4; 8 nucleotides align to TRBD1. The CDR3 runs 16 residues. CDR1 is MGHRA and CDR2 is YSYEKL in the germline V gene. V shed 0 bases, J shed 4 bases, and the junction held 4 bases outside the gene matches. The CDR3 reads CASSQDRGRGNEKLFF. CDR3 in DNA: TGCGCCAGCAGCCAAGACAGGGGGCGCGGTAATGAAAAACTGTTTTTT.

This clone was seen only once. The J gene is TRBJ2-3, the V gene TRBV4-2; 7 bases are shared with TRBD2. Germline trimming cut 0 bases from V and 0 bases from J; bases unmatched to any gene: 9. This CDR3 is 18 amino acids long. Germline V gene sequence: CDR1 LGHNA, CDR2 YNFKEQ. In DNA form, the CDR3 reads TGTGCCAGCAGCCAAGATCCGGGGACCGGGGGGAGCACAGATACGCAGTATTTT. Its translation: CASSQDPGTGGSTDTQYF.

CDR3 coding DNA: TGTGCCAGCAACAGGGGGCGGGAGACCCAGTACTTC. It yields the protein CASNRGRETQYF. V is TRBV7-8 and J is TRBJ2-5; 9 nucleotides align to TRBD1. The CDR3 consists of 12 residues. Per germline, CDR1 SGHVS and CDR2 FQNEAQ. V dropped 7 bases and J dropped 5; count of bases not matched to a gene: 2.

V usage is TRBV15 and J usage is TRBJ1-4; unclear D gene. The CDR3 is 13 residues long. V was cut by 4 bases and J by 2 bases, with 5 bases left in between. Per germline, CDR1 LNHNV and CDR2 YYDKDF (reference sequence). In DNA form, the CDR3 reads TGTGCCACCAGCAATCCGACTAATGAAAAACTGTTTTTT. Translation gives CATSNPTNEKLFF.

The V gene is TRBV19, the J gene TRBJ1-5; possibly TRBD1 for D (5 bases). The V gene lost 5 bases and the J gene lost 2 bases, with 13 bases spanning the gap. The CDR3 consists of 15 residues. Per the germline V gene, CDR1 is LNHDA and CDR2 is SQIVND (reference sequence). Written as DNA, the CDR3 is TGTGCCAGTAGTCAACAGGTACAGGGCAATCAGCCCCAGCATTTT. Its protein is CASSQQVQGNQPQHF.

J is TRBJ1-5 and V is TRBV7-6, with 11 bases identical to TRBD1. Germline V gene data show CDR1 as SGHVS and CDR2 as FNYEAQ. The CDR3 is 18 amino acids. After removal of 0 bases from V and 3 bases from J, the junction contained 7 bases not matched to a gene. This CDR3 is CASSLASPGQGDNQPQHF. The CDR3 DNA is TGTGCCAGCAGCTTAGCTTCCCCGGGACAGGGGGACAATCAGCCCCAGCATTTT.

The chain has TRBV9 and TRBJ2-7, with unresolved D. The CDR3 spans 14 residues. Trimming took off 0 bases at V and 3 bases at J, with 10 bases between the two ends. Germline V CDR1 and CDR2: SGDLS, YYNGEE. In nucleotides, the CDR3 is TGTGCCAGCAGCGTAGATCCAACTGGCTACGAGCAGTACTTC. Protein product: CASSVDPTGYEQYF.

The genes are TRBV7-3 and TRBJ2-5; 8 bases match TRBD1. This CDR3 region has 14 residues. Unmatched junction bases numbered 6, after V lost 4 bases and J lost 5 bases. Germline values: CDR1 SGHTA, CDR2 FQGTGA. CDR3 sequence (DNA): TGTGCCAGCAGCTCCACAGGGGGTACCGAGACCCAGTACTTC. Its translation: CASSSTGGTETQYF.

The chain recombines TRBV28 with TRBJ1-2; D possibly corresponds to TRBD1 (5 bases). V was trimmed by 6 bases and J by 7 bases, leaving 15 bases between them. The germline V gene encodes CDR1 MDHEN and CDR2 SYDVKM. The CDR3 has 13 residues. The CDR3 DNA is TGTGCCAGCAGGTTGTCTCAGGGAGGTGGCTACACCTTC. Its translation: CASRLSQGGGYTF.

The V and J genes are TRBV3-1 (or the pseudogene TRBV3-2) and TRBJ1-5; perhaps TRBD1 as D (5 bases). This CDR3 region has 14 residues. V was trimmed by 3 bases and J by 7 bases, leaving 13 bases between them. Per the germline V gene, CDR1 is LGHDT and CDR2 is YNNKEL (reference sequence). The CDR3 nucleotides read TGTGCCAGCAGCCACCGCGGCGGGGGACAGCCCCAGCATTTT. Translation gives CASSHRGGGQPQHF.